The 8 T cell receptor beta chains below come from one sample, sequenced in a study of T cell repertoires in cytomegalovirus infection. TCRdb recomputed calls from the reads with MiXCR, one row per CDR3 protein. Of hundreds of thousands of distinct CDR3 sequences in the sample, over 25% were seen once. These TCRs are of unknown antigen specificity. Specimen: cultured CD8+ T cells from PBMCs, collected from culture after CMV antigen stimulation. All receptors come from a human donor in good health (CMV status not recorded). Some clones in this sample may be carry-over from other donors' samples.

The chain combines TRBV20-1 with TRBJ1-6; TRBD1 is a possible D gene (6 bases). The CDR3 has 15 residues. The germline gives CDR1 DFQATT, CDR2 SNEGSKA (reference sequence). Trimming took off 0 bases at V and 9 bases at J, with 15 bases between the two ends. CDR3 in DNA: TGCAGTGCTAGAGATTTACAGGGTGCGACTTCACCCCTCCACTTT. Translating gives CSARDLQGATSPLHF.

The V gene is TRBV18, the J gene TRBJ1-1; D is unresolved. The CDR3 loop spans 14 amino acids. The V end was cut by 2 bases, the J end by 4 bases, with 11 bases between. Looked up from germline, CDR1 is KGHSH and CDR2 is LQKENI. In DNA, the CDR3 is TGTGCCAGCTCACCAGAAGGCTGGGGCACTGAAGCTTTCTTT. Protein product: CASSPEGWGTEAFF.

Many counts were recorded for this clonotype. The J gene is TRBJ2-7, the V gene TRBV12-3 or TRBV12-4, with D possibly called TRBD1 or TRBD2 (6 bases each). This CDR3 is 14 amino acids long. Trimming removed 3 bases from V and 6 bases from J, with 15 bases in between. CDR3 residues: CASSFAQPGAEQYF. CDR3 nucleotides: TGTGCCAGCAGTTTTGCCCAACCGGGGGCCGAGCAGTACTTC.

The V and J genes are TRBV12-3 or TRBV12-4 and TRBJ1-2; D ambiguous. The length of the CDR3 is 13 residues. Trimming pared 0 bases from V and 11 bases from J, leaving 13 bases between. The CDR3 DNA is TGTGCCAGCAGTTTAGCGGCAGCTCAAAGGTACACCTTC. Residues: CASSLAAAQRYTF.

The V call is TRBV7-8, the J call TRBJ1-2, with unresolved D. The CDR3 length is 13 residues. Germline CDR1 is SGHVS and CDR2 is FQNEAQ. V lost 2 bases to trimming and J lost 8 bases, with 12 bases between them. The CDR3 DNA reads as TGTGCCAGCAGCTTATTCGGAACGGGGGGCTACACCTTC. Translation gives CASSLFGTGGYTF. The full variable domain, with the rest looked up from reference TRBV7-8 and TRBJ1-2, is GAGVSQSPRYKVAKRGQDVALRCDPISGHVSLFWYQQALGQGPEFLTYFQNEAQLDKSGLPSDRFFAERPEGSVSTLKIQRTQQEDSAVYLCASSLFGTGGYTFGSGTRLTVV.

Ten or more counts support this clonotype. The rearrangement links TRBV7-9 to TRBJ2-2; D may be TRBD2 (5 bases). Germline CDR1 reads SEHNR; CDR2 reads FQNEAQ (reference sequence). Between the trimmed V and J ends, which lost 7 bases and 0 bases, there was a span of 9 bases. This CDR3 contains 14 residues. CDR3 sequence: CASMARANTGELFF. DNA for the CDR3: TGTGCCAGCATGGCGCGGGCGAACACCGGGGAGCTGTTTTTT.

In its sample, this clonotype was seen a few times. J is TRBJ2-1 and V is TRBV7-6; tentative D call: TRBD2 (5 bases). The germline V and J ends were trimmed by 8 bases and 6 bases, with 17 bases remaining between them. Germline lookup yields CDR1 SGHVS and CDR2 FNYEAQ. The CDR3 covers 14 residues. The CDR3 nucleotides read TGTGCCAGCCGCCACGAGGGCCCCCCCAATGAGCAGTTCTTC. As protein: CASRHEGPPNEQFF.

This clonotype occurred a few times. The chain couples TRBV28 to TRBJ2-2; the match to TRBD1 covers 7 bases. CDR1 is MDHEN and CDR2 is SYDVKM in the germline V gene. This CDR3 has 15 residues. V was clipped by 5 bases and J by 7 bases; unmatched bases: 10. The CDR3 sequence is CASSPPGQPGGELFF. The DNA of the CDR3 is TGTGCCAGCAGTCCCCCGGGACAGCCGGGCGGGGAGCTGTTTTTT.